This record concerns one TCR beta chain sequence. The entry originates in a study of shared clonotypes between healthy human individuals. Germline assignment: CDR1 MNHEY and CDR2 SMNVEV (reference sequence). Trimming took 6 bases from V and 0 from J, leaving 15 bases between them. This CDR3 comprises 17 residues. CD45RO-negative cells were positively selected for CCR7, leaving out terminally differentiated effector memory CD45RA+ cells. Generated by immunoSEQ multiplex PCR, the TCRdb table keeps only in-frame clones and is missing some. The sample contains approximately 2,200,000 clones, just over 90% of which appear only once.

Sequencing was performed on naive CD8+ T cells from PBMCs. This sequence originates from a young man in good health. Some clones in this sample may be carry-over from other donors' samples. The rearrangement links TRBV27 to TRBJ2-6; D gene ambiguous. The CDR3 coding sequence is TGTGCCAGCAGCTTGTTCGGACCGAACTCTGGGGCCAACGTCCTGACTTTC. This codes for CASSLFGPNSGANVLTF.